These 31 T cell receptor beta chains originate from one sample sequenced in a study of blood T cell repertoires in COVID-19. The assay was immunoSEQ multiplex PCR, and TCRdb's table has in-frame clones only and misses some. The repertoire holds 200,000 to 250,000 clones, less than 85% seen once, with about 2% in the top ten. Sequencing was carried out using PBMCs or T cells enriched from blood (not recorded which). The receptor source for this set is a man aged 55 to 70 who had recovered from COVID-19.

This clone was picked up one time. This chain connects TRBV5-6 to TRBJ2-5; no clear D. Germline loops: CDR1 SGHDT, CDR2 YYEEEE. The CDR3 is made up of 13 amino acids. V shed 0 bases and J shed 4 bases, with 7 bases lying between them. Written as DNA, the CDR3 is TGTGCCAGCAGCTTGGATCCTATAGAGACCCAGTACTTC. It specifies CASSLDPIETQYF. Using reference TRBV5-6 and TRBJ2-5 for the parts outside the CDR3, the full variable domain is DAGVTQSPTHLIKTRGQQVTLRCSPKSGHDTVSWYQQALGQGPQFIFQYYEEEERQRGNFPDRFSGHQFPNYSSELNVNALLLGDSALYLCASSLDPIETQYFGPGTRLLVL.

J is TRBJ2-4 and V is TRBV7-2; 7 bases agree with TRBD1. Germline-derived CDR1 and CDR2 are SGHTA and FQGNSA. Losses at the gene ends were 1 base for V and 6 bases for J; bases not matched to a gene: 6. CDR3 size: 15 residues. The CDR3 region has the DNA TGTGCCAGCAGCTTAGTAATGACAGGGCTAAACATTCAGTACTTC. Translating gives CASSLVMTGLNIQYF.

This chain uses TRBV6-1 with TRBJ2-1, with TRBD2 identical over 12 bases. The CDR3 runs to 15 residues. The V gene's germline CDR1 is MNHNS and CDR2 SASEGT. Trimming at V came to 0 bases and at J to 9 bases, leaving 3 bases not matched to a gene. CDR3 DNA: TGTGCCAGCAGTGAAGCACCACTAGCGGGGGGTGAGCAGTTCTTC. It encodes CASSEAPLAGGEQFF.

The chain is built from TRBV2 and TRBJ2-1, with no clear D. From germline, CDR1 is SNHLY and CDR2 FYNNEI. Trimming shortened V by 0 bases and J by 8 bases, and 8 bases separated the two germline ends. The CDR3 is made up of 13 amino acids. CDR3 in amino acids: CASSEAQNYEQFF. CDR3 DNA sequence: TGTGCCAGCAGTGAAGCGCAGAATTATGAGCAGTTCTTC. The variable domain in full, completed from reference TRBV2 and TRBJ2-1, reads EPEVTQTPSHQVTQMGQEVILRCVPISNHLYFYWYRQILGQKVEFLVSFYNNEISEKSEIFDDQFSVERPDGSNFTLKIRSTKLEDSAMYFCASSEAQNYEQFFGPGTRLTVL.

The V gene is TRBV5-1, the J gene TRBJ1-4; 9 nucleotides line up with TRBD1. CDR1 and CDR2 (germline): SGHRS, YFSETQ. The CDR3 consists of 15 residues. V gave up 5 bases and J gave up 4 bases; unmatched junction bases: 6. CDR3 amino acids: CASRYRDRDNEKLFF. The CDR3 DNA is TGCGCCAGCAGGTACCGGGACAGGGATAATGAAAAACTGTTTTTT.

Only a few counts were recorded for this clone. This chain links TRBV7-9 with TRBJ1-2; D remains unclear. The CDR3 runs 15 residues. V was trimmed by 3 bases and J by 3 bases, leaving 14 bases between them. Germline V gene lookup returns CDR1 SEHNR and CDR2 FQNEAQ (reference sequence). This chain's CDR3 is CASSFTQHTYYGYTF. The DNA for the CDR3 is TGTGCCAGCAGCTTCACACAGCATACCTACTATGGCTACACCTTC.

This sequence joins TRBV12-3 or TRBV12-4 and TRBJ1-1; a weak D match, TRBD1 (5 bases). The V and J ends lost 6 bases and 6 bases respectively, with 14 bases between them. The CDR3 is 13 amino acids. The CDR3 sequence: CASSYTGSPEAFF. Written as DNA, the CDR3 is TGTGCCAGCAGCTATACAGGTAGTCCTGAAGCTTTCTTT.

This clone was recorded once. The CDR3 loop reads CASKVVQAGYTF. The CDR3 coding sequence is TGTGCCAGCAAGGTTGTACAGGCGGGCTACACCTTC. The rearrangement joins TRBV9 to TRBJ1-2, with D possibly TRBD1 on 5 matching bases. Germline V gene sequence: CDR1 SGDLS, CDR2 YYNGEE. Between the trimmed V and J ends, which lost 6 bases and 8 bases, there was a span of 14 bases. This CDR3 is 12 amino acids long. Full variable domain (outside the CDR3, taken from reference TRBV9 and TRBJ1-2): DSGVTQTPKHLITATGQRVTLRCSPRSGDLSVYWYQQSLDQGLQFLIQYYNGEERAKGNILERFSAQQFPDLHSELNLSSLELGDSALYFCASKVVQAGYTFGSGTRLTVV.

This chain uses TRBV5-1 with TRBJ2-2; 7 positions agree with TRBD1. V shed 0 bases and J 3 bases; nucleotides not matched to a gene: 2. CDR1 SGHRS and CDR2 YFSETQ come from the germline V gene. This CDR3 spans 15 amino acids. CDR3: CASSLVTGDTGELFF. Here the CDR3 DNA reads TGCGCCAGCAGCTTGGTAACAGGGGACACCGGGGAGCTGTTTTTT.

The V call is TRBV4-3, the J call TRBJ2-7; weak D call: TRBD1 (5 bases). V gave up 1 base and J gave up 4 bases, with 17 bases separating them. The CDR3 is 16 amino acids. From germline, CDR1 is LGHNA and CDR2 YSLEER. The CDR3 protein is CASSQGFRQGGYEQYF. The DNA of the CDR3 is TGCGCCAGCAGCCAAGGCTTTAGGCAGGGCGGATACGAGCAGTACTTC.

The table lists this clone with a few counts. The chain employs TRBV19 and TRBJ1-2; 12 bases are shared with TRBD1. Trimming removed 4 bases from V and 7 bases from J; junction bases left unmatched: 4. The CDR3 covers 14 residues. Looked up from germline, CDR1 is LNHDA and CDR2 is SQIVND (reference sequence). In nucleotides, the CDR3 is TGTGCCAGTAGTACAGGGACAGGGGGCTTTGGCTACACCTTC. Residues: CASSTGTGGFGYTF.

The J gene is TRBJ2-1, the V gene TRBV7-2, with 7 bases matching TRBD2. V was pared by 1 base and J by 7 bases, with 7 bases of the junction left unmatched. Germline lookup yields CDR1 SGHTA and CDR2 FQGNSA. CDR3 size: 15 residues. The CDR3 spells CASSLEAGRGNEQFF. The CDR3, as DNA: TGTGCCAGCAGCTTAGAGGCAGGGAGGGGAAATGAGCAGTTCTTC.

V usage is TRBV5-1 and J usage is TRBJ1-1, with 7 bases identical to TRBD1. Per germline, CDR1 SGHRS and CDR2 YFSETQ. This CDR3 comprises 14 residues. V dropped 4 bases and J dropped 7; count of bases not matched to a gene: 10. CDR3 DNA sequence: TGCGCCAGCAGCAAAGGGACAGCACAACTTGAAGCTTTCTTT. Its protein is CASSKGTAQLEAFF.

V usage is TRBV7-2 and J usage is TRBJ2-7, with D possibly matching TRBD1 (6 bases). The CDR3 totals 15 residues. V was shortened by 5 bases and J by 0 bases, with 14 bases between the two germline ends. Germline lookup yields CDR1 SGHTA and CDR2 FQGNSA. The DNA for the CDR3 is TGTGCCAGCAGCCTCACCCGGGACATCTCCTACGAGCAGTACTTC. It is translated as CASSLTRDISYEQYF.

This chain connects TRBV5-8 to TRBJ2-3; D not certain. Germline V gene lookup returns CDR1 SGHTS and CDR2 YDEGEE. Deletions cut 0 bases from V and 5 bases from J, with 16 bases between. The length of the CDR3 is 16 residues. Here the CDR3 reads CASSLADVSPGDTQYF. The CDR3 DNA reads TGTGCCAGCAGCTTGGCCGATGTCTCCCCGGGAGATACGCAGTATTTT.

The chain links TRBV15 to TRBJ2-2; TRBD1 matches at 11 bases. V shed 5 bases, J shed 2 bases, and the junction held 4 bases outside the gene matches. Germline CDR1 is LNHNV and CDR2 is YYDKDF (reference sequence). CDR3 length: 16 amino acids. The CDR3, as DNA: TGTGCCACCAGCCTGGGACAGGGGGTTAACACCGGGGAGCTGTTTTTT. It encodes CATSLGQGVNTGELFF.

The V gene is TRBV11-2, the J gene TRBJ2-6, with a tentative D call TRBD2 (5 bases). The V gene's germline CDR1 is SGHAT and CDR2 FQNNGV. CDR3 length: 17 amino acids. The V end lost 5 bases, the J end lost 4 bases, and 18 bases lay between the germline ends. This chain's CDR3 is CASSRRRSALGANVLTF. The CDR3 DNA is TGTGCCAGCAGCCGGAGGCGGAGTGCTTTAGGGGCCAACGTCCTGACTTTC.

This chain uses TRBV3-1 (or the pseudogene TRBV3-2) with TRBJ1-1; D might be TRBD1 (5 bases). The CDR3 covers 15 residues. V lost 3 bases, J lost 4 bases, and 15 bases lay in between. Germline CDR1 and CDR2: LGHDT and YNNKEL (reference sequence). The CDR3 here is CASSHLWGSGTEAFF. CDR3 nucleotide sequence: TGTGCCAGCAGCCATCTTTGGGGCAGTGGCACTGAAGCTTTCTTT.

CDR3 DNA: TGTGCCAGCAGCCGAGGACAGGGGTTGGGTGGCTACACCTTC. Translated, it gives CASSRGQGLGGYTF. This chain joins TRBV14 and TRBJ1-2; 9 bases are a match to TRBD1. The germline V gene encodes CDR1 SGHDN and CDR2 FVKESK. The CDR3 consists of 14 residues. The ends lost 4 bases at V and 7 bases at J; junction bases unmatched: 7.

The rearrangement joins TRBV6-5 to TRBJ2-1; possibly TRBD2 for D (5 bases). Germline V gives CDR1 MNHEY, CDR2 SVGAGI. V lost 4 bases to trimming and J lost 9 bases, with 19 bases between them. The CDR3 contains 15 residues. The CDR3 DNA reads TGTGCCAGCAGTTCCCCGGGATATTCGTCTAGTGAGCAGTTCTTC. It is translated as CASSSPGYSSSEQFF.

The rearrangement links TRBV4-2 to TRBJ2-7; possible D gene TRBD1, 5 bases. The CDR3 is 16 residues long. Trimming took off 0 bases at V and 0 bases at J, with 12 bases between the two ends. Germline V gives CDR1 LGHNA, CDR2 YNFKEQ. CDR3 region: CASSQDLTDSSYEQYF. Here the CDR3 DNA reads TGTGCCAGCAGCCAAGATCTGACAGACAGCTCCTACGAGCAGTACTTC.

The chain combines TRBV12-5 with TRBJ2-3; TRBD1 agrees at 9 bases. V was clipped by 6 bases and J by 1 base; unmatched bases: 5. Per germline, CDR1 LGHNT and CDR2 FRNRAP. This CDR3 comprises 15 residues. The CDR3 reads CASGTGGPGTDTQYF. CDR3 DNA sequence: TGTGCTAGTGGAACAGGGGGCCCAGGCACAGATACGCAGTATTTT.

The V call is TRBV11-2, the J call TRBJ1-5; TRBD1 aligns across 10 bases. The CDR3 runs 14 residues. V lost 1 base and J lost 11; bases outside the gene matches: 5. Germline assignment: CDR1 SGHAT and CDR2 FQNNGV. The CDR3 spells CASSLGTGGEAQHF. For the CDR3, the DNA is TGTGCCAGCAGCTTAGGGACAGGGGGTGAGGCCCAGCATTTT.

The chain has TRBV10-3 and TRBJ2-3, with 16 bases lining up with TRBD2. CDR1 is ENHRY and CDR2 is SYGVKD in the germline V gene. Unmatched junction bases numbered 9, after V lost 9 bases and J lost 3 bases. CDR3 length: 17 residues. In DNA, the CDR3 is TGTGCCATACCGGGACTAGCGGGGGGGCAGTTGACAGATACGCAGTATTTT. Translated, it gives CAIPGLAGGQLTDTQYF.

The V gene is TRBV6-5, the J gene TRBJ2-3; a weak D match, TRBD1 (5 bases). This CDR3 has 13 residues. Trimming took 4 bases from V and 5 from J, leaving 10 bases between them. Germline values: CDR1 MNHEY, CDR2 SVGAGI. CDR3 DNA sequence: TGTGCCAGCAGTTCGACAGTTGGAGATACGCAGTATTTT. Translated: CASSSTVGDTQYF.

The chain couples TRBV4-2 to TRBJ1-4, with 7 positions matching TRBD1. Germline V gene sequence: CDR1 LGHNA, CDR2 YNFKEQ. The CDR3 extends over 14 amino acids. The J segment lost 8 bases and the V segment lost 2 bases, leaving 5 bases of the junction unmatched. The CDR3 sequence: CASSQKTGREKLFF. DNA for the CDR3: TGTGCCAGCAGCCAAAAGACAGGGAGAGAAAAACTGTTTTTT.

This chain uses TRBV18 with TRBJ1-1; TRBD1 matches 7 bases. The CDR3 consists of 16 residues. The germline V gene encodes CDR1 KGHSH and CDR2 LQKENI. The V and J ends lost 3 bases and 0 bases, in that order; junction bases with no gene match: 7. CDR3 region: CASSPGQPNMNTEAFF. The CDR3 DNA reads as TGTGCCAGCTCACCGGGACAGCCCAACATGAACACTGAAGCTTTCTTT.

The rearrangement uses TRBV3-1 (or the pseudogene TRBV3-2) and TRBJ1-6, with 8 bases that match TRBD1. The CDR3 loop spans 20 amino acids. Trimming removed 0 bases from V and 1 base from J; junction bases left unmatched: 11. Germline assignment: CDR1 LGHDT and CDR2 YNNKEL (reference sequence). This CDR3 is CASSQDQATGVLSYNSPLHF. The DNA of the CDR3 is TGTGCCAGCAGCCAAGATCAGGCGACAGGGGTGCTTTCCTATAATTCACCCCTCCACTTT.

This clone has just a few counts. The same CDR3 can be traced to other DNA sequences in this sample. The chain carries TRBV27 and TRBJ2-2, with TRBD1 matching over 9 bases. The CDR3 is 13 amino acids. V lost 6 bases to trimming and J lost 6 bases; unmatched junction nucleotides: 2. Germline CDR1 is MNHEY and CDR2 is SMNVEV (reference sequence). CDR3 in DNA: TGTGCCAGCAGAACAGGGGGCTCCGGGGAGCTGTTTTTT. Protein product: CASRTGGSGELFF.

The chain combines TRBV5-1 with TRBJ2-1, with D hard to call. This CDR3 spans 14 amino acids. Germline V gene sequence: CDR1 SGHRS, CDR2 YFSETQ. Trimming pared 0 bases from V and 4 bases from J, leaving 8 bases between. The CDR3 loop reads CASSLDSPYNEQFF. CDR3 bases: TGCGCCAGCAGCTTGGACAGTCCTTACAATGAGCAGTTCTTC. Complete variable domain (other parts from reference TRBV5-1 and TRBJ2-1): KAGVTQTPRYLIKTRGQQVTLSCSPISGHRSVSWYQQTPGQGLQFLFEYFSETQRNKGNFPGRFSGRQFSNSRSEMNVSTLELGDSALYLCASSLDSPYNEQFFGPGTRLTVL.

V gene TRBV19 combines with J gene TRBJ2-3; TRBD1 matches 8 bases. Trimming removed 7 bases from V and 4 bases from J; junction bases left unmatched: 10. Looked up from germline, CDR1 is LNHDA and CDR2 is SQIVND (reference sequence). The CDR3 is made up of 15 amino acids. CDR3 coding DNA: TGTGCCAGTACAAAGACAGGGGCAGGTTCAGATACGCAGTATTTT. Residues: CASTKTGAGSDTQYF.